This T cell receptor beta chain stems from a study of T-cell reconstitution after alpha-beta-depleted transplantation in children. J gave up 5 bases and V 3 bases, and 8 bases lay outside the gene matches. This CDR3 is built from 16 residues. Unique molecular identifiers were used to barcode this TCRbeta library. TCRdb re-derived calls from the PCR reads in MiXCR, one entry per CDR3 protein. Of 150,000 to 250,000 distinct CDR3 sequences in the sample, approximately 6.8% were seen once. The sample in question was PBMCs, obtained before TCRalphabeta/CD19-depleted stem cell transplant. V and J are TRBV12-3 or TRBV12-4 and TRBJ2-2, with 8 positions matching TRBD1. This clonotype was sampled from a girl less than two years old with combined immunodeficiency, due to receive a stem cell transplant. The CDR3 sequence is CASSLPRGLRTGELFF. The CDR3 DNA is TGTGCCAGCAGTTTGCCCAGGGGGCTGAGAACCGGGGAGCTGTTTTTT.